This T cell receptor (beta chain) appears in the sequencing data of a study of vaccination and CD4 T cells after COVID-19. For the study at large: Testing by nasal swab PCR showed convalescent patients to be SARS-CoV-2 positive; nine were mild and one was severe. Control cultures, each given a CEFX pool, an HIV-1 Nef pool, or no peptide, were included.

The CDR3 runs 14 residues. Germline V gene sequence: CDR1 SGHTA, CDR2 FQGNSA. V was cut by 5 bases and J by 4 bases, with 14 bases left in between. This clonotype was detected a few times. Its specificity is unknown. With the Oncomine TCR Beta short-read assay, DNA from cultured CD4+ T cells was sequenced. TCRdb recomputed calls from the PCR reads with MiXCR, one row per CDR3 protein. The repertoire holds over 10,000 distinct CDR3 sequences, with approximately 56% as singletons. Treatment reported: roughly 11-day PBMC culture with coronavirus spike peptide pools or control peptides (ViraFEST assay). Cell culture was performed with two million PBMCs per well in the presence of approximately 9.4 IU/ml IL-2 and 7.5 to 10 ug/ml peptide pools.

This TCR was sampled from a human donor who had recovered from COVID-19. The chain has TRBV7-2 and TRBJ1-2; maybe TRBD1 (5 bases). The sequencing input was CD4+ T cells from blood, cultured in vitro. The chain's CDR3 is CASSAGTAGYGYTF. The CDR3, as DNA: TGTGCCAGCAGCGCCGGGACTGCCGGCTATGGCTACACCTTC.